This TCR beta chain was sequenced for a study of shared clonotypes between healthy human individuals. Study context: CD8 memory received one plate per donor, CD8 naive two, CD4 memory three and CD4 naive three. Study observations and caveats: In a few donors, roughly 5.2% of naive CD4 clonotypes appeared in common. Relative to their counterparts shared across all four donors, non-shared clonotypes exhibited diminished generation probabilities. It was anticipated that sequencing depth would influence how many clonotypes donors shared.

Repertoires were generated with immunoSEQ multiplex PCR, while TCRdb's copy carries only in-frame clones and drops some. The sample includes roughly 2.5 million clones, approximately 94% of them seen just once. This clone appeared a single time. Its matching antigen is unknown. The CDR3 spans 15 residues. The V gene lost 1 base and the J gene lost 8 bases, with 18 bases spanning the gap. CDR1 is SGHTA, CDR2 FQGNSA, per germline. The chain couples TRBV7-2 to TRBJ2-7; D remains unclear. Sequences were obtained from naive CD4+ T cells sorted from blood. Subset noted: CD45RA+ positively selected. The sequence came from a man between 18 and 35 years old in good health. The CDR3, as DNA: TGTGCCAGCAGCTTAGAAGGGTACACATACGACAAGCAGTACTTC. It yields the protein CASSLEGYTYDKQYF.